This is a list of T cell receptor beta chains from one sample in a study of T cells in Graves' hyperthyroidism and ophthalmopathy. Via MiXCR, TCRdb re-called the multiplex PCR reads, giving one row per CDR3 protein. The table records about 480,000 distinct CDR3 sequences, approximately 15% of them present only once. Sample: blood. The receptors derive from a woman between 18 and 29 years old with Graves' hyperthyroidism. CDR3s include the opening cysteine and the closing phenylalanine or tryptophan. D genes are given only for firm matches. A clone size is listed for some rows: how often the clone was seen (once, few, many), or a class if it is expanded.

>TRBV10-1|TRBJ1-3|NA|few
TGCGCCAGCAGTGAAGGAAGGGTTGGAAACACCATATATTTT
CASSEGRVGNTIYF
>TRBV30|TRBJ2-2|NA|many
TGTGCCTGGAGGCCCCAGGGCCCCGGGGAGCTGTTTTTT
CAWRPQGPGELFF
>TRBV3-1|TRBJ1-2|TRBD1|many
TGTGCCAGCAGCCATGCGGGACAGACTGGCTACACCTTC
CASSHAGQTGYTF
>TRBV12-3/TRBV12-4|TRBJ2-1|NA|many
TGTGCCAGCAGTCAAGATGAGCAGTTCTTC
CASSQDEQFF
>TRBV20-1|TRBJ1-1|NA|many
TGCAGTGCTACGGATTTCCGGGACACACCGTTTATGAACACTGAAGCTTTCTTT
CSATDFRDTPFMNTEAFF
>TRBV20-1|TRBJ1-1|NA|many
TGCAGTGCTAGCCGCGCAGGGGACCAGAACACTGAAGCTTTCTTT
CSASRAGDQNTEAFF
>TRBV7-9|TRBJ1-4|NA|NA
TGTGCCAGCAGCTTGTCGCGACCCTCGGGAACCGAAAAACTGTTTTTT
CASSLSRPSGTEKLFF
>TRBV27|TRBJ1-1|NA|many
TGTGCCAGCAGCTTCGGGGCGCGGGACACTGAAGCTTTCTTT
CASSFGARDTEAFF
>TRBV9|TRBJ2-3|TRBD2|once
TGTGCCAGCAGCGTAGTAGCGGGAGGAGGAGATACGCAGTATTTT
CASSVVAGGGDTQYF
>TRBV25-1|TRBJ1-2|TRBD1|many
TGTGCCAGCAGTGAAGGACAGGGACCCTACTTTAACTATGGCTACACCTTC
CASSEGQGPYFNYGYTF
>TRBV11-2|TRBJ2-6|NA|few
TGTGCCAGCATAGCCGGGACACTAGACTCCCACGTAATTGGGGCCAACGTCCTGACTTTC
CASIAGTLDSHVIGANVLTF
>TRBV11-2|TRBJ1-1|NA|many
TGTGCCAGCAGCTTAATGTGGGGTTTGAACACTGAAGCTTTCTTT
CASSLMWGLNTEAFF
>TRBV11-3|TRBJ2-7|TRBD2|many
TGTGCCAGCAGCCCACAAGCGGGGATCTACGAGCAGTACTTC
CASSPQAGIYEQYF
>TRBV7-9|TRBJ2-1|NA|many
TGTGCCAGCAGCTTACGAGTCCGCGGATCCTCCTACAATGAGCAGTTCTTC
CASSLRVRGSSYNEQFF
>TRBV19|TRBJ1-1|TRBD1|many
TGTGCCAGTAAAGGACAGGGGGCGAGTTCTGAAGCTTTCTTT
CASKGQGASSEAFF
>TRBV4-2|TRBJ1-3|NA|few
TGTGCCAGCAGCCAAGATCTGGGGGGCTCTGGAAACACCATATATTTT
CASSQDLGGSGNTIYF
>TRBV30|TRBJ1-5|NA|many
TGTGCCTGGAGTGTTGGAACCCAGCCCCAGCATTTT
CAWSVGTQPQHF
>TRBV4-1|TRBJ1-5|NA|NA
TGCGCCAGCAGCCTACTATACGATAGCAATCAGCCCCAGCATTTT
CASSLLYDSNQPQHF
>TRBV30|TRBJ2-1|TRBD2|many
TGTGCCTGGGGACTAGCCAATGAGCAGTTCTTC
CAWGLANEQFF
>TRBV7-8|TRBJ1-3|NA|many
TGTGCCAGCAGCTCAGACGGAATCTCTGGAAACACCATATATTTT
CASSSDGISGNTIYF
>TRBV5-1|TRBJ1-2|NA|many
TGCGCCAGCAGAACCACGGACGTCCCTAACTATGGCTACACCTTC
CASRTTDVPNYGYTF
>TRBV2|TRBJ1-5|NA|many
TGTGCCAGCAGTGATCGACAGAATCAGCCCCAGCATTTT
CASSDRQNQPQHF
>TRBV6-1|TRBJ1-6|NA|many
TGTGCCAGCAGGTCCGGGACGGCCAATTCACCCCTCCACTTT
CASRSGTANSPLHF
>TRBV7-9|TRBJ1-4|TRBD1|many
TGTGCCAGCAGCCGTACAGGGGGCTATGAAAAACTGTTTTTT
CASSRTGGYEKLFF
>TRBV6-1|TRBJ1-1|NA|NA
TGTGCCAGCAGTTACGGGGGCAGTAGTAGGACTGAAGCTTTCTTT
CASSYGGSSRTEAFF
>TRBV7-8|TRBJ2-2|NA|few
TGTGCCAGCACCCTCCGCAGCCAGTACACCGGGGAGCTGTTTTTT
CASTLRSQYTGELFF
>TRBV4-1|TRBJ2-2|TRBD2|NA
TGCGCCAGCAGAAAACTAGCGGGAGGGGACGGGGAGCTGTTTTTT
CASRKLAGGDGELFF
>TRBV28|TRBJ2-7|NA|many
TGTGCCAGCAGTTTGGTGGGATCCTACGAGCAGTACTTC
CASSLVGSYEQYF
>TRBV28|TRBJ2-5|NA|many
TGTGCCAGCAGGGGAACGGGGTCTGATTGGGTGAAGACCCAGTACTTC
CASRGTGSDWVKTQYF
>TRBV12-3/TRBV12-4|TRBJ2-1|TRBD1|many
TGTGCCAGCAGTTTCGGGACAGGGGGAGGCAATGAGCAGTTCTTC
CASSFGTGGGNEQFF
>TRBV3-1|TRBJ2-7|TRBD2|many
TGTGCCAGCAGCCAAGATGCGGGAGGGCCCTCCGAGCAGTACTTC
CASSQDAGGPSEQYF
>TRBV19|TRBJ2-2|NA|many
TGTGCCAGTAGTCAGAAACCCGGGGAGCTGTTTTTT
CASSQKPGELFF
>TRBV6-1|TRBJ2-1|TRBD2|NA
TGTGCCAGCGGGCTTAGCGGGGGGTACAATGAGCAGTTCTTC
CASGLSGGYNEQFF
>TRBV7-3|TRBJ1-2|NA|NA
TGTGCCAGCAGCCCGGAGTTTGGGGAGCTCCATGGCTACACCTTC
CASSPEFGELHGYTF
>TRBV12-3/TRBV12-4|TRBJ1-1|TRBD1|many
TGTGCCAGCACCGGGACAGTAGTGGACACTGAAGCTTTCTTT
CASTGTVVDTEAFF
>TRBV29-1|TRBJ1-2|NA|many
TGCAGCGTTGATGAGGGACGGAACTATGGCTACACCTTC
CSVDEGRNYGYTF
>TRBV3-1|TRBJ2-4|TRBD2|many
TGTGCCAGCAGCCTGCTGGGACTAGCGGGAGTAACCAAAAACATTCAGTACTTC
CASSLLGLAGVTKNIQYF
>TRBV10-2|TRBJ2-1|NA|NA
TGCGCCAGCAGCGACCCCTCTAGCGCCCGCTACAATGAGCAGTTCTTC
CASSDPSSARYNEQFF
>TRBV4-1|TRBJ2-5|NA|few
TGCGCCAGCAGCCAAACGGGGGGCGGCGTAAAAAAAGAGACCCAGTACTTC
CASSQTGGGVKKETQYF
>TRBV19|TRBJ2-3|NA|NA
TGTGCCAGTAGTATGACAGGTGGATGGGGCACAGATACGCAGTATTTT
CASSMTGGWGTDTQYF
>TRBV3-1|TRBJ2-3|NA|many
TGTGCCAGCAGCCAAAAACCTCACCCACCCCCGGATACGCAGTATTTT
CASSQKPHPPPDTQYF
>TRBV5-5|TRBJ2-7|NA|NA
TGTGTCAGCAGCTTACTCTACGAGCAGTACTTC
CVSSLLYEQYF
>TRBV3-1|TRBJ1-1|NA|many
TGTGCCAGCAGCCAAGAAGGGAGGCCTGAAGCTTTCTTT
CASSQEGRPEAFF
>TRBV7-9|TRBJ2-4|TRBD1|many
TGTGCCAGCCATGAGGACAGGGCGAACATTCAGTACTTC
CASHEDRANIQYF
>TRBV6-1|TRBJ1-1|NA|few
TGTGCCAGCAAAAGAACAGAGCAGGGAAAAACTGAAGCTTTCTTT
CASKRTEQGKTEAFF
>TRBV12-3/TRBV12-4|TRBJ1-5|TRBD1|many
TGTGCCAGCAGCCCGGGACAGGGGATGAGCAATCAGCCCCAGCATTTT
CASSPGQGMSNQPQHF
>TRBV19|TRBJ1-2|NA|NA
TGTGCCAGTAGCTCACGGGGCAGCTACACCTTC
CASSSRGSYTF
>TRBV2|TRBJ1-3|NA|few
TGTGCCAGCATCGCAGGGGCCGCTGGAAACACCATATATTTT
CASIAGAAGNTIYF
>TRBV7-9|TRBJ2-3|TRBD1|few
TGTGCCACCAACAGGGGGCAGGGGACAGATACGCAGTATTTT
CATNRGQGTDTQYF
>TRBV10-3|TRBJ1-1|TRBD1|few
TGTGCCATCAGGAGACAGGGGCGGAGGATGAACACTGAAGCTTTCTTT
CAIRRQGRRMNTEAFF
>TRBV30|TRBJ1-2|NA|many
TGTGCCTGGAGTCGGGACGGCAGCCTTAACTATGGCTACACCTTC
CAWSRDGSLNYGYTF
>TRBV19|TRBJ2-3|NA|NA
TGTGCCAGTAGACCGGAGGAGCGACGAAGCACAGATACGCAGTATTTT
CASRPEERRSTDTQYF
>TRBV25-1|TRBJ1-1|NA|NA
TGTGCCAGCAGTGAATGGAACAGCGACACTGAAGCTTTCTTT
CASSEWNSDTEAFF
>TRBV20-1|TRBJ1-5|NA|many
TGCAGTGCTAGGGACCTCAATCAGCCCCAGCATTTT
CSARDLNQPQHF
>TRBV5-1|TRBJ2-1|NA|many
TGCGCCAGCAGCTTTAAGGCTAGCTCCTACAATGAGCAGTTCTTC
CASSFKASSYNEQFF